The following is a T cell receptor beta chain sequence with its context. Relative to the germline gene, one junction end is altered; a read error may explain this. The data were taken from a study of technical replicates of blood from a handful of donors. This CDR3 contains 14 residues. Germline V gene sequence: CDR1 SGHNT, CDR2 YENEEA. TCRdb keeps only in-frame clones here, not all; method: immunoSEQ multiplex PCR. The repertoire holds 82,000 or so clones, with around 96% as singletons. The J gene is TRBJ1-1, the V gene TRBV11-3; 7 bases are shared with TRBD1. The receptor's source is a human donor in good health. Source material: T cells isolated from PBMCs. The CDR3 protein is CASSLGQDPTEAFF. The CDR3 bases are TGTGCCAGCAGTTTAGGACAGGACCCCACTGAAGCTTTCTTT.